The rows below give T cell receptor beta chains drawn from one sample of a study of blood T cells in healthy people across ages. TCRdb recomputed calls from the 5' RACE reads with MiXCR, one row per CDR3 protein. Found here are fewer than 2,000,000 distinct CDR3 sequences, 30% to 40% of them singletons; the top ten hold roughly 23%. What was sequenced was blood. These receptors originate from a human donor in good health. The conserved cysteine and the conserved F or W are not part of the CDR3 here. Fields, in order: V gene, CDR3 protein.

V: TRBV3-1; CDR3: ASSLMLGYT
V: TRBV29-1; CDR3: SVEKGDYEQY
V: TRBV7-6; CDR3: ASSLSPLEQF
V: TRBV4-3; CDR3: ASSQVGSPTDTQY
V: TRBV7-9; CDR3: ASSSRGRQVNTEAF
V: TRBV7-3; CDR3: ASSLDSSSGANVLT
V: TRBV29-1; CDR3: SVEVGPRSRTDTQY
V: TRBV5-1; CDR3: ASSWGQGDTEAF
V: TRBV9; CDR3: ASSLTSGNTEAF
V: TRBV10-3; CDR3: AISGVGAEGNEQF
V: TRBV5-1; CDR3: ASSPLNGGVAF
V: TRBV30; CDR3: AWTPQGARGRTEAF
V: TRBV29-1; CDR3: SVVVFGPNTEAF
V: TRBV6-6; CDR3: ASSYAGEDTQY
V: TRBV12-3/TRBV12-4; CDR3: ASSFSHRVDTEAF
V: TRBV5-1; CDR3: ASSLAGRGGGGDEQF
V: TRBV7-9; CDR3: ASSREGGNTEAF
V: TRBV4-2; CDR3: ASSKAPEVNQPQH
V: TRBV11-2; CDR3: ASSPGFGGQEGF
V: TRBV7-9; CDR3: ASSSTGKTEAF
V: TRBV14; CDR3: ASSQDDSGQNEQF
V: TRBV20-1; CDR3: SADDRGSYNEQF
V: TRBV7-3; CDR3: ASSLNLGDTETQY
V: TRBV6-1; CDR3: ASSEALGLRGYT
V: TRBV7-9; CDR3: ASSLQTGANVLT
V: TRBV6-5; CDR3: ASGSSLTGIGYGYT
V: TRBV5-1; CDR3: ASWIEGFGGTEAF
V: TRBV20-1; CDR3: RALNREDHTEAF
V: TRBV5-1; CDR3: ASSLVPGQDNNEQF
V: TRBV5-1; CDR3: ASSLGIGQGDQPQH
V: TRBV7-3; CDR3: ASSRGGLTEAF
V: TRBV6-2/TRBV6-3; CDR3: ASTQPTGDEQY
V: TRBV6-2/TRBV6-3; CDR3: ATRDRNTGELF
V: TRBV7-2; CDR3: ASSLASWGADTQY
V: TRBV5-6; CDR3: ASSTRLGTEKLF
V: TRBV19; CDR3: ASSKKGGTIYEQY
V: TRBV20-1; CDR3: SARAYSYGGQPQH
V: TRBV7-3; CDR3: ASSLMGLAGVTDTQY
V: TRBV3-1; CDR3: ASSQGFGLGASSYEQY
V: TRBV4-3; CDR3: ASSQEIQAENGYT
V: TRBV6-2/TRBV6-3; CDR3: ASSYGIVGEQF
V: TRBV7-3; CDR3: ASSLSGRGASGYT
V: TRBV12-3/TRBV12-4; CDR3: ATTWGSGGGDTQY
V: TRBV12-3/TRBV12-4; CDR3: VSSTDRGIQNIQY
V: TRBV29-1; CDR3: SVEMVLRTEAF
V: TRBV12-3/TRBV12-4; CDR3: ASSLMGQGNEKLF
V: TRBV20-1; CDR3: SSPGLVNEQY